The 25 T cell receptor beta chains presented below share a single source sample, sequenced in a study of CD4 and CD8 cells across lung adenocarcinoma regions (dated by TCRdb to the late 2010s). Library preparation was by PCR. These reads were obtained on a HiSeq X Ten. Through fastp at Q25 and MiXCR, TCRdb rebuilt clones from the public reads, retaining in-frame beta chains. Each entry merges the rows of one CDR3 protein and shows their most common DNA and genes. Present in this sample are 6,100 or so distinct CDR3 sequences, less than 55% of which were seen just once. Almost 30% of the sample rests with the top ten. Sequencing used CD4+ T cells from the center of a lung tumor. In light of the paper, this sample's cell subset or site label describes: tumor center region. These receptors all stem from a female donor with lung adenocarcinoma. The CD4 and CD8 labels of this study may be unreliable.

V gene TRBV6-1 combines with J gene TRBJ2-3, with 12 bases aligning to TRBD2. The J call is in doubt because the DNA end fits TRBJ2-1 better. There are 16 residues in the CDR3. Per the germline V gene, CDR1 is MNHNS and CDR2 is SASEGT. The CDR3 protein is CASRETPSGGAYEQFF. In nucleotides, the CDR3 is TGTGCCAGCAGAGAAACTCCTAGCGGGGGGGCCTACGAGCAGTTCTTC.

As for this clonotype: Germline and junction disagree at one end, which may indicate a read error. The V call is TRBV6-1, the J call TRBJ2-1; a weak D match, TRBD2 (5 bases). Germline CDR1 is MNHNS and CDR2 is SASEGT. This CDR3 has 14 amino acids. The CDR3 region is CASSGGPWAYEQYF. The CDR3 DNA reads TGTGCCAGCAGTGGCGGGCCGTGGGCCTACGAGCAGTATTTC.

The gene calls are TRBV6-1 and TRBJ2-3; D not certain. Trimming stripped 5 bases from V and 10 bases from J, with 16 bases between. Germline lookup yields CDR1 MNHNS and CDR2 SASEGT. This CDR3 is built from 13 residues. The CDR3 protein is CASSPVNNNAQYF. CDR3 nucleotide sequence: TGTGCCAGCAGTCCTGTAAACAACAATGCGCAGTATTTT.

The CDR3 sequence: CAGSGYGDKNTQYF. The CDR3 nucleotides are TGTGCGGGGAGCGGGTACGGGGACAAAAACACCCAGTACTTC. This chain uses TRBV5-5 with TRBJ2-4; either TRBD1 or TRBD2 may fit D (6 bases each). This CDR3 is built from 14 residues. CDR1 and CDR2 (germline): SGHKS, YYEKEE (reference sequence).

CDR3 amino acids: CATERGGKDTQYF. CDR3 DNA sequence: TGCGCCACCGAGCGAGGAGGTAAAGATACGCAGTATTTT. The chain joins TRBV10-1 to TRBJ2-3; D possibly corresponds to TRBD2 (5 bases). V was clipped by 10 bases and J by 5 bases, with 16 bases between them. This CDR3 comprises 13 residues. Germline V CDR1 and CDR2: WNHNN, SYGVQD (reference sequence).

The V and J genes are TRBV13 and TRBJ2-1, with D uncertain. The CDR3 has 15 residues. Germline loops: CDR1 PRHDT, CDR2 FYEKMQ (reference sequence). V was cut by 5 bases and J by 2 bases, with 13 bases left in between. The CDR3 loop reads CASSRLAIPYNEQFF. The CDR3 DNA is TGTGCCAGCAGCCGCTTGGCAATACCCTACAATGAGCAGTTCTTC.

This clonotype was observed a handful of times. The genes are TRBV5-1 and TRBJ2-1, with 12 bases that match TRBD2. Germline values: CDR1 SGHRS, CDR2 YFSETQ. Germline trimming cut 4 bases from V and 9 bases from J; bases unmatched to any gene: 11. The CDR3 has 16 amino acids. In DNA, the CDR3 is TGCGCCAGCAGCGACTTGGCTAGCGGGGGGGAGGGTGAGCAGTTCTTC. It yields the protein CASSDLASGGEGEQFF.

Worth noting for this clonotype: This CDR3 fails to terminate in the conserved phenylalanine or tryptophan, so it likely reflects a read error. The DNA is left out, because the CDR3 cannot be placed on it with certainty; the CDR3 is given as TCRdb lists it. The gene calls are TRBV15 and TRBJ2-3; the table assigns TRBD1, which was not confirmed against the DNA. Inclusive of both ends, the CDR3 amounts to 8 amino acids. CDR1 LNHNV and CDR2 YYDKDF come from the germline V gene (reference sequence). CDR3 sequence reads: CEYLFVPR.

The genes are TRBV6-1 and TRBJ2-5, with D hard to call. The last part of the DNA fits TRBJ2-7 better; the J call may be wrong. Germline values: CDR1 MNHNS, CDR2 SASEGT. The CDR3 is made up of 13 amino acids. This CDR3 reads CASNNMSPYEQYF. The CDR3 DNA follows: TGTGCCAGCAACAATATGTCACCCTACGAGCAGTACTTC.

The chain has TRBV6-1 and TRBJ2-2; TRBD2 matches 9 bases. CDR3 length equals 16 residues. From germline, CDR1 is MNHNS and CDR2 SASEGT. V gave up 8 bases and J gave up 4 bases; unmatched junction bases: 11. CDR3 region: CASSGAGGPGTGELFF. CDR3 sequence (DNA): TGTGCCAGCTCGGGCGCGGGAGGGCCTGGCACCGGGGAGCTGTTTTTT.

Notes on this clonotype: At one end, the junction sequence differs from germline, possibly due to a read error. This chain uses TRBV10-1 with TRBJ2-4; D is unresolved. The germline CDR1 and CDR2 sequences are WNHNN and SYGVQD (reference sequence). The CDR3 has 13 residues. In DNA form, the CDR3 reads TGCGCCTCGGAGCTAGAAGCCAAAAACATGCAGTATTTC. Its protein product is CASELEAKNMQYF.

The sample holds a few counts of this clonotype. The chain joins TRBV10-1 to TRBJ2-3, with 7 bases identical to TRBD2. The junction had 13 bases not matched to a gene; V was cut back by 10 bases and J by 9 bases. Germline assignment: CDR1 WNHNN and CDR2 SYGVQD (reference sequence). This CDR3 has 13 amino acids. The CDR3 reads CATGLEAKDTQYF. The CDR3 region has the DNA TGCGCCACCGGACTAGAAGCCAAAGACACGCAGTATTTT.

This clonotype was picked up one time. The chain carries TRBV6-1 and TRBJ2-7, with no clear D. CDR1 and CDR2 (germline): MNHNS, SASEGT. V shed 5 bases and J shed 0 bases, with 11 bases lying between them. The CDR3 runs to 14 residues. As DNA, the CDR3 is TGTGCCAGCAGTAGATTCCAGAGCTCCTACGAGCAGTACTTC. Translated: CASSRFQSSYEQYF.

This clonotype is classed as medium-sized. The CDR3 DNA reads as TGTGCCAGCGGGCGGAGCTCTGGGGCCAACGTCCTGACTTTC. This translates into CASGRSSGANVLTF. The rearrangement joins TRBV6-1 to TRBJ2-6; no clear D. V lost 8 bases and J 0 bases, leaving 8 bases between the germline ends. Germline CDR1 and CDR2: MNHNS and SASEGT. This CDR3 contains 14 residues.

This clonotype was observed a single time. This chain connects TRBV11-2 to TRBJ2-5, with D perhaps matching TRBD2 (5 bases). CDR1 SGHAT and CDR2 FQNNGV come from the germline V gene. The ends were cut back, 5 bases at V and 1 base at J, with 14 bases in the middle. The CDR3 consists of 15 residues. The DNA of the CDR3 is TGTGCCAGCAGCCCCACCGAGGGTCCCCAAGAGACCCAGTACTTC. It codes for CASSPTEGPQETQYF. The full variable domain, rest sourced from reference TRBV11-2 and TRBJ2-5, is EAGVAQSPRYKIIEKRQSVAFWCNPISGHATLYWYQQILGQGPKLLIQFQNNGVVDDSQLPKDRFSAERLKGVDSTLKIQPAKLEDSAVYLCASSPTEGPQETQYFGPGTRLLVL.

About this clonotype: Given a much more abundant clone one base away, this may be a read error. The genes are TRBV27 and TRBJ2-1; D possibly corresponds to TRBD1 (5 bases). There are 12 residues in the CDR3. Trimming stripped 3 bases from V and 13 bases from J, with 13 bases between. The germline gives CDR1 MNHEY, CDR2 SMNVEV (reference sequence). The CDR3 DNA follows: TGTGCCAGCAGTTTTGCAGGGCAGACCCAGTTCTTC. It translates to CASSFAGQTQFF.

A few counts support this clonotype. In nucleotides, the CDR3 is TGTGCCAGCAGCGTAGCACAGGGCCCAGATACGCAGTATTTT. Residues: CASSVAQGPDTQYF. The V call is TRBV9, the J call TRBJ2-3; D possibly corresponds to TRBD1 (6 bases). The CDR3 extends over 14 amino acids. Per the germline V gene, CDR1 is SGDLS and CDR2 is YYNGEE. Trimming pared 0 bases from V and 4 bases from J, leaving 9 bases between. Based on the CDR3 plus reference TRBV9 and TRBJ2-3, the full variable domain is DSGVTQTPKHLITATGQRVTLRCSPRSGDLSVYWYQQSLDQGLQFLIQYYNGEERAKGNILERFSAQQFPDLHSELNLSSLELGDSALYFCASSVAQGPDTQYFGPGTRLTVL.

Concerning this clonotype: One junction end does not reproduce the germline sequence, and a read error may be involved. The chain is built from TRBV5-1 and TRBJ2-2, with a possible D match to TRBD1 (7 bases). Germline values: CDR1 SGHRS, CDR2 YFSETQ. The CDR3 contains 19 residues. CDR3 sequence (DNA): TGCGCCAGCAGCTTGGAGGGACTTCTCGCGATGGGTGGCACAGGGGCGCTGTTTTTT. This translates into CASSLEGLLAMGGTGALFF. The full variable domain, rest sourced from reference TRBV5-1 and TRBJ2-2, is KAGVTQTPRYLIKTRGQQVTLSCSPISGHRSVSWYQQTPGQGLQFLFEYFSETQRNKGNFPGRFSGRQFSNSRSEMNVSTLELGDSALYLCASSLEGLLAMGGTGALFFGEGSRLTVL.

This clonotype is judged medium-sized. The chain employs TRBV6-2 or TRBV6-3 and TRBJ2-1; TRBD2 matches 10 bases. The J call is doubtful: the DNA matches TRBJ2-7 better. The germline V gene has CDR1 MNHEY and CDR2 SVGEGT. The CDR3 sequence is 19 residues long. The CDR3 loop reads CASSYTFQREGSPQNEQYF. The CDR3 DNA sequence: TGTGCCAGCAGTTACACCTTTCAGCGGGAGGGATCGCCTCAGAACGAGCAGTACTTC.

This clonotype is labeled as medium-sized. The chain employs TRBV7-2 and TRBJ2-4; D is possibly TRBD1 or TRBD2 (5 bases each). The CDR3 loop spans 13 amino acids. CDR1 is SGHTA and CDR2 is FQGNSA in the germline V gene. The germline V and J ends were trimmed by 5 bases and 0 bases, with 5 bases remaining between them. The CDR3 DNA is TGTGCCAGCAGCGGGGGAGCCAAAAACATTCAGTACTTC. It is translated as CASSGGAKNIQYF.

This clonotype was observed many times. J is TRBJ2-3 and V is TRBV7-2, with D perhaps matching TRBD2 (5 bases). The CDR3 runs 15 residues. Germline V gives CDR1 SGHTA, CDR2 FQGNSA. Deletions cut 4 bases from V and 0 bases from J, with 11 bases between. The CDR3 protein is CASSSDFLSTDTQYF. The CDR3 DNA reads TGTGCCAGCAGCTCGGACTTCCTTAGCACAGATACGCAGTATTTT.

In DNA form, the CDR3 reads TGTGCCAGCAGCTTAGGTCTGGACACCGGGGAGCTGTTTTTT. It encodes CASSLGLDTGELFF. J is TRBJ2-2 and V is TRBV7-9; D call uncertain. The germline V gene encodes CDR1 SEHNR and CDR2 FQNEAQ (reference sequence). The CDR3 covers 14 residues. V was cut by 1 base and J by 3 bases, with 6 bases left in between. Filled out from reference TRBV7-9 and TRBJ2-2, the complete variable domain reads DTGVSQNPRHKITKRGQNVTFRCDPISEHNRLYWYRQTLGQGPEFLTYFQNEAQLEKSRLLSDRFSAERPKGSFSTLEIQRTEQGDSAMYLCASSLGLDTGELFFGEGSRLTVL.

Concerning this clonotype: One end of the junction varies from germline; a read error may be responsible. This chain links TRBV10-3 with TRBJ2-1; 8 bases line up with TRBD2. CDR3 length: 13 residues. Germline V lookup: CDR1 ENHRY, CDR2 SYGVKD. Here the CDR3 reads CASQREPKDKQFF. In nucleotides, the CDR3 is TGTGCCAGTCAGCGGGAGCCCAAAGATAAGCAGTTTTTC.

The J gene is TRBJ2-1, the V gene TRBV10-3, with TRBD2 identical over 9 bases. The J call is doubtful: the DNA matches TRBJ2-7 better. This CDR3 is 15 amino acids long. Germline loops: CDR1 ENHRY, CDR2 SYGVKD. The CDR3 bases are TGTGTCCGGAGACTAGCGGCTGTGCGCACAGATGCGCAGTACTTC. Translating gives CVRRLAAVRTDAQYF.

The V gene is TRBV6-2 or TRBV6-3, the J gene TRBJ1-2, with TRBD1 matching 9 bases. The germline V gene encodes CDR1 MNHEY and CDR2 SVGEGT. The CDR3 contains 16 residues. J lost 8 bases, V lost 5 bases, and 15 bases had no gene match. The CDR3 nucleotides read TGTGCCAGCAGTAAAACAGGGGGCGCAAGTCGGGGCGGCTACACCTTC. Its translation: CASSKTGGASRGGYTF.